A single sample is the source of the 22 T cell receptor beta chains below, sequenced in a study of blood T cell repertoires in COVID-19 (TCRdb year 2020). The receptor library was made with the immunoSEQ multiplex PCR assay. TCRdb retrieved this table from immuneACCESS and kept in-frame rearrangements only. Not all clones are present; in checked studies, unresolved V genes account for under half, and no reason is known for the remainder. The sample table records under 200,000 clones; around 84% of these occur just once. The ten biggest clones cover around 5% of the sample. Specimen: peripheral blood. These receptors were taken from a woman aged 50 to 60 with COVID-19, enrolled during active disease.

The chain couples TRBV5-1 to TRBJ2-3, with 9 bases identical to TRBD1. The CDR3 has 17 amino acids. The germline V gene encodes CDR1 SGHRS and CDR2 YFSETQ. Losses at the gene ends were 0 bases for V and 5 bases for J; bases not matched to a gene: 10. The CDR3 coding sequence is TGCGCCAGCAGCTTGGACAGGGGGCAGGGTGGTGGAGATACGCAGTATTTT. Its protein is CASSLDRGQGGGDTQYF.

J is TRBJ2-5 and V is TRBV2, with D unclear. Germline-derived CDR1 and CDR2 are SNHLY and FYNNEI. The V end lost 0 bases, the J end lost 6 bases, and 8 bases lay between the germline ends. The CDR3 is 13 amino acids. CDR3 sequence reads: CASSEARWQTQYF. The CDR3 DNA is TGTGCCAGCAGTGAAGCACGCTGGCAGACCCAGTACTTC.

The chain has TRBV4-2 and TRBJ1-1, with D perhaps matching TRBD1 (5 bases). Trimming removed 1 base from V and 1 base from J, with 13 bases in between. Germline CDR1 reads LGHNA; CDR2 reads YNFKEQ. The CDR3 is 16 amino acids. CDR3 DNA sequence: TGTGCCAGCAGCCAAGTAAGGGGTTGGGGGAACACTGAAGCTTTCTTT. Amino acids: CASSQVRGWGNTEAFF.

This chain connects TRBV19 to TRBJ1-5, with 9 positions matching TRBD1. The V gene end was trimmed by 7 bases and the J gene end by 5 bases; junction bases not matched to a gene: 6. The CDR3 has 14 amino acids. The germline V gene has CDR1 LNHDA and CDR2 SQIVND (reference sequence). The DNA for the CDR3 is TGTGCCAGTACCTTGGGACAGGGCCATCAGCCCCAGCATTTT. Translation gives CASTLGQGHQPQHF.

The CDR3 region has the DNA TGCGCCAGCAGCTTGACCCCGGGACTAGCGGGGATGGATACGCAGTATTTT. This translates into CASSLTPGLAGMDTQYF. The chain has TRBV5-1 and TRBJ2-3; 13 bases map to TRBD2. Germline V lookup: CDR1 SGHRS, CDR2 YFSETQ. The CDR3 is 17 amino acids. The J segment lost 6 bases and the V segment lost 1 base, leaving 8 bases of the junction unmatched. Full variable domain (remainder filled in from reference TRBV5-1 and TRBJ2-3): KAGVTQTPRYLIKTRGQQVTLSCSPISGHRSVSWYQQTPGQGLQFLFEYFSETQRNKGNFPGRFSGRQFSNSRSEMNVSTLELGDSALYLCASSLTPGLAGMDTQYFGPGTRLTVL.

This rearrangement joins TRBV11-3 to TRBJ2-3, with TRBD1 matching over 7 bases. V shed 6 bases and J 4 bases; nucleotides not matched to a gene: 7. CDR3 size: 14 residues. The V gene's germline CDR1 is SGHNT and CDR2 YENEEA. The CDR3 reads CASRQPGTADTQYF. The CDR3 DNA is TGTGCCAGCAGACAACCCGGGACAGCAGATACGCAGTATTTT.

The chain carries TRBV30 and TRBJ2-1, with 9 bases identical to TRBD1. The germline V gene encodes CDR1 GTSNPN and CDR2 SVGIG (reference sequence). The CDR3 totals 13 residues. The V and J ends lost 6 bases and 7 bases, in that order; junction bases with no gene match: 7. The CDR3 region is CACNRDRENEQFF. DNA of the CDR3: TGTGCCTGTAATCGGGACAGGGAAAATGAGCAGTTCTTC. Complete variable domain (other parts from reference TRBV30 and TRBJ2-1): SQTIHQWPATLVQPVGSPLSLECTVEGTSNPNLYWYRQAAGRGLQLLFYSVGIGQISSEVPQNLSASRPQDRQFILSSKKLLLSDSGFYLCACNRDRENEQFFGPGTRLTVL.

The DNA for the CDR3 is TGTGCCAGCAGCACCGCAGGGATGAACACTGAAGCTTTCTTT. Translating gives CASSTAGMNTEAFF. The V call is TRBV5-4, the J call TRBJ1-1, with a possible D match to TRBD1 (5 bases). Per the germline V gene, CDR1 is SGHNT and CDR2 is YYREEE (reference sequence). V lost 4 bases and J 0 bases, leaving 10 bases between the germline ends. The length of the CDR3 is 14 residues. Full variable domain (rest looked up from reference TRBV5-4 and TRBJ1-1): ETGVTQSPTHLIKTRGQQVTLRCSSQSGHNTVSWYQQALGQGPQFIFQYYREEENGRGNFPPRFSGLQFPNYSSELNVNALELDDSALYLCASSTAGMNTEAFFGQGTRLTVV.

The rearrangement joins TRBV7-8 to TRBJ2-1; the match to TRBD1 covers 7 bases. Germline loops: CDR1 SGHVS, CDR2 FQNEAQ. The V and J ends lost 2 bases and 0 bases, in that order; junction bases with no gene match: 4. This CDR3 contains 16 residues. The CDR3, as DNA: TGTGCCAGCAGCTTACAGGGGGTGACCTCCTACAATGAGCAGTTCTTC. Translated: CASSLQGVTSYNEQFF.

This clone was observed a single time. This sequence joins TRBV5-1 and TRBJ2-5, with 11 bases lining up with TRBD2. The CDR3 loop spans 15 amino acids. Germline values: CDR1 SGHRS, CDR2 YFSETQ. The J segment lost 2 bases and the V segment lost 1 base, leaving 1 base of the junction unmatched. As DNA, the CDR3 is TGCGCCAGCAGCTTGACTAGCGGGGGACAAGAGACCCAGTACTTC. Translating gives CASSLTSGGQETQYF.

The CDR3 sequence: CASNSGEVTGELFF. DNA of the CDR3: TGTGCCAGCAACTCCGGGGAGGTCACCGGGGAGCTGTTTTTT. The V call is TRBV6-5, the J call TRBJ2-2, with TRBD2 as a possible D gene (6 bases). Germline values: CDR1 MNHEY, CDR2 SVGAGI. This CDR3 has 14 residues. Trimming removed 7 bases at V and 4 bases at J, with 13 bases between.

The chain employs TRBV18 and TRBJ2-2, with D possibly being TRBD1 (5 bases). This CDR3 spans 15 amino acids. CDR1 is KGHSH and CDR2 is LQKENI in the germline V gene. V lost 3 bases and J lost 1, with 9 bases in between. CDR3 nucleotide sequence: TGTGCCAGCTCACCGGGGCAACAGAACACCGGGGAGCTGTTTTTT. Translating gives CASSPGQQNTGELFF.

The chain combines TRBV11-2 with TRBJ1-1; D not certain. Germline CDR1 SGHAT, CDR2 FQNNGV. Between the trimmed V and J ends, which lost 5 bases and 5 bases, there was a span of 9 bases. CDR3 length equals 12 residues. DNA for the CDR3: TGTGCCAGCAGCCGAGTTCGGACTGAAGCTTTCTTT. Its translation is CASSRVRTEAFF.

This chain links TRBV6-5 with TRBJ1-6; D ambiguous. Trimming pared 7 bases from V and 3 bases from J, leaving 10 bases between. From germline, CDR1 is MNHEY and CDR2 SVGAGI. This CDR3 contains 14 residues. DNA of the CDR3: TGTGCCAGCACCGTGGAGTTCTATAATTCACCCCTCCACTTT. It yields the protein CASTVEFYNSPLHF.

The chain links TRBV25-1 to TRBJ1-6; possibly TRBD1 for D (6 bases). There are 17 residues in the CDR3. Germline values: CDR1 MGHDK, CDR2 SYGVNS. Trimming pared 7 bases from V and 0 bases from J, leaving 16 bases between. CDR3 region: CASNGGQGSSYNSPLHF. The CDR3 DNA follows: TGTGCCAGCAACGGGGGGCAGGGGAGCTCCTATAATTCACCCCTCCACTTT.

This clone has more than one count but fewer than ten. V gene TRBV2 combines with J gene TRBJ1-4; TRBD1 agrees at 9 bases. The CDR3 extends over 13 amino acids. Trimming cost V 6 bases and J 4 bases; bases outside gene matches: 0. The germline gives CDR1 SNHLY, CDR2 FYNNEI. The CDR3 is CASRDRGNEKLFF. The CDR3 DNA reads as TGTGCCAGCAGGGACAGGGGTAATGAAAAACTGTTTTTT.

The chain combines TRBV19 with TRBJ1-5; D might be TRBD1 (6 bases). From germline, CDR1 is LNHDA and CDR2 SQIVND (reference sequence). Trimming left V 1 base short and J 1 base short, with 8 bases between. This CDR3 is built from 15 residues. The CDR3 here is CASSIGQGSNQPQHF. CDR3 coding DNA: TGTGCCAGTAGTATAGGGCAGGGGAGCAATCAGCCCCAGCATTTT.

This clone was observed once. CDR3 sequence reads: CASGGGDLGNQPQHF. The CDR3 DNA sequence: TGCGCCAGCGGGGGGGGCGACCTTGGTAATCAGCCCCAGCATTTT. The V call is TRBV5-1, the J call TRBJ1-5, with D possibly being TRBD1 (6 bases). The germline gives CDR1 SGHRS, CDR2 YFSETQ. Trimming removed 7 bases from V and 4 bases from J, with 18 bases in between. The length of the CDR3 is 15 residues.

This clone was seen more than once but under ten times. The CDR3 here is CASSSGQGKQPQHF. The CDR3 DNA sequence: TGTGCCAGCAGCTCCGGACAGGGGAAACAGCCCCAGCATTTT. J is TRBJ1-5 and V is TRBV7-9, with 9 bases identical to TRBD1. This CDR3 has 14 amino acids. Germline lookup yields CDR1 SEHNR and CDR2 FQNEAQ (reference sequence). V was clipped by 4 bases and J by 7 bases; unmatched bases: 5.

A few counts support this clone. The CDR3 loop reads CASSIGVRGTGELFF. For the CDR3, the DNA is TGTGCCAGCAGCATCGGGGTCCGCGGGACCGGGGAGCTGTTTTTT. V usage is TRBV5-4 and J usage is TRBJ2-2; possible D gene TRBD2, 5 bases. The CDR3 is made up of 15 amino acids. The V gene lost 4 bases and the J gene lost 5 bases, with 15 bases spanning the gap. The V gene's germline CDR1 is SGHNT and CDR2 YYREEE (reference sequence).

The rearrangement joins TRBV5-5 to TRBJ1-2; no clear D gene. The CDR3 length is 15 residues. The ends were cut back, 3 bases at V and 0 bases at J, with 12 bases in the middle. The germline gives CDR1 SGHKS, CDR2 YYEKEE (reference sequence). CDR3 sequence: CASSSEGWPNYGYTF. CDR3 DNA: TGTGCCAGCAGCTCCGAGGGATGGCCTAACTATGGCTACACCTTC.

In its sample, this clone was seen many times. V usage is TRBV10-3 and J usage is TRBJ2-1; possible D gene TRBD2, 5 bases. CDR3 length equals 15 residues. V gave up 0 bases and J gave up 2 bases, with 8 bases separating them. Germline values: CDR1 ENHRY, CDR2 SYGVKD. CDR3 amino acids: CAISESKEAYNEQFF. The CDR3, as DNA: TGTGCCATCAGTGAGTCTAAGGAGGCCTACAATGAGCAGTTCTTC.